Presented here are 11 T cell receptor beta chains from one specimen sequenced in a study of OX40 agonist ivuxolimab in advanced cancers. Measured with immunoSEQ multiplex PCR; TCRdb has only the in-frame clones, and not every one. The data show tens of thousands of clones, just over 90% seen once. The sequencing here drew on CD4+ or CD8+ T cells sorted from blood, taken in a trial of the OX40 agonist ivuxolimab. The source is an adult with an advanced solid tumor such as melanoma, head and neck, liver or kidney cancer.

V is TRBV6-1 and J is TRBJ2-7; D call uncertain. The CDR3 runs 13 residues. Per the germline V gene, CDR1 is MNHNS and CDR2 is SASEGT. The V and J ends lost 2 bases and 1 base respectively, with 6 bases between them. The CDR3 bases are TGTGCCAGCAGTGAAATCTTTTCCTACGAGCAGTACTTC. Its translation is CASSEIFSYEQYF.

J is TRBJ2-3 and V is TRBV6-6; 14 nucleotides agree with TRBD2. Looked up from germline, CDR1 is MNHNY and CDR2 is SVGAGI (reference sequence). CDR3 size: 15 residues. J gave up 4 bases and V 6 bases, and 3 bases lay outside the gene matches. For the CDR3, the DNA is TGTGCCAGCAGCGGACTAGCGGGGGGTTCAGATACGCAGTATTTT. This translates into CASSGLAGGSDTQYF.

This clone was counted a few times. V usage is TRBV6-1 and J usage is TRBJ1-5, with 11 bases matching TRBD1. V lost 4 bases to trimming and J lost 6 bases; unmatched junction nucleotides: 5. Looked up from germline, CDR1 is MNHNS and CDR2 is SASEGT. The length of the CDR3 is 15 residues. The CDR3 protein is CASSVDRGQGQPQHF. As DNA, the CDR3 is TGTGCCAGCAGTGTGGACAGGGGGCAGGGTCAGCCCCAGCATTTT.

The chain joins TRBV7-9 to TRBJ1-2; 7 nucleotides match TRBD1. The V gene's germline CDR1 is SEHNR and CDR2 FQNEAQ (reference sequence). V shed 5 bases, J shed 6 bases, and the junction held 6 bases outside the gene matches. This CDR3 region has 13 residues. The CDR3: CASSDRDRDGYTF. In DNA, the CDR3 is TGTGCCAGCAGCGACAGGGATAGAGATGGCTACACCTTC.

The J gene is TRBJ2-1, the V gene TRBV11-3; D is possibly TRBD1 (6 bases). There are 15 residues in the CDR3. Looked up from germline, CDR1 is SGHNT and CDR2 is YENEEA. Trimming cost V 5 bases and J 4 bases, with 15 bases left between them. CDR3 protein: CASSPHRVEYNEQFF. Written as DNA, the CDR3 is TGTGCCAGCAGCCCCCACAGGGTTGAGTACAATGAGCAGTTCTTC.

By sample fraction, this clone is medium-sized (0.01 to 0.1%). V gene TRBV4-1 combines with J gene TRBJ2-7; the match to TRBD2 covers 9 bases. This CDR3 has 15 amino acids. V gave up 5 bases and J gave up 6 bases; unmatched junction bases: 11. The germline CDR1 and CDR2 sequences are MGHRA and YSYEKL. The CDR3 DNA follows: TGCGCCAGCAGCGTTGGCGGGGGGGCTTCTCTCGAGCAGTACTTC. Amino acids: CASSVGGGASLEQYF.

The chain carries TRBV27 and TRBJ2-7; TRBD1 matches at 8 bases. Germline V gene data show CDR1 as MNHEY and CDR2 as SMNVEV (reference sequence). The length of the CDR3 is 14 residues. V trimming: 6 bases; J trimming: 3 bases; junction bases outside the gene matches: 7. The CDR3 nucleotides are TGTGCCAGCAGACTGACAGGGGTGGGCTACGAGCAGTACTTC. Translating it yields CASRLTGVGYEQYF.

The V and J genes are TRBV11-2 and TRBJ2-3; 9 bases map to TRBD2. The germline gives CDR1 SGHAT, CDR2 FQNNGV. Trimming took 5 bases from V and 2 from J; bases not matched to a gene: 5. The CDR3 length is 15 residues. The CDR3 reads CASSPGTSLTDTQYF. CDR3 nucleotide sequence: TGTGCCAGCAGCCCTGGGACTAGCCTCACAGATACGCAGTATTTT.

The chain links TRBV4-1 to TRBJ1-4, with D possibly being TRBD1 (5 bases). The germline gives CDR1 MGHRA, CDR2 YSYEKL. V was trimmed by 3 bases and J by 7 bases, leaving 18 bases between them. This CDR3 contains 16 residues. The DNA for the CDR3 is TGCGCCAGCAGCCAGTATGGGGACTGGGAGAGTGAAAAACTGTTTTTT. Protein sequence: CASSQYGDWESEKLFF.

This clone occurred once. The rearrangement uses TRBV4-2 and TRBJ2-3, with 7 positions matching TRBD2. Per the germline V gene, CDR1 is LGHNA and CDR2 is YNFKEQ. V dropped 4 bases and J dropped 4; count of bases not matched to a gene: 8. This CDR3 contains 15 residues. The DNA of the CDR3 is TGTGCCAGCAGCCCCCCGGGGGGACCCCCAGATACGCAGTATTTT. It codes for CASSPPGGPPDTQYF.

The gene calls are TRBV7-9 and TRBJ1-2; D possibly corresponds to TRBD1 (6 bases). The germline V gene encodes CDR1 SEHNR and CDR2 FQNEAQ (reference sequence). This CDR3 has 15 amino acids. Trimming shortened V by 5 bases and J by 2 bases, and 15 bases separated the two germline ends. CDR3: CASSPNYGQNYGYTF. DNA of the CDR3: TGTGCCAGCAGCCCAAACTACGGACAGAACTATGGCTACACCTTC. The whole variable domain, filled in from reference TRBV7-9 and TRBJ1-2, reads DTGVSQNPRHKITKRGQNVTFRCDPISEHNRLYWYRQTLGQGPEFLTYFQNEAQLEKSRLLSDRFSAERPKGSFSTLEIQRTEQGDSAMYLCASSPNYGQNYGYTFGSGTRLTVV.